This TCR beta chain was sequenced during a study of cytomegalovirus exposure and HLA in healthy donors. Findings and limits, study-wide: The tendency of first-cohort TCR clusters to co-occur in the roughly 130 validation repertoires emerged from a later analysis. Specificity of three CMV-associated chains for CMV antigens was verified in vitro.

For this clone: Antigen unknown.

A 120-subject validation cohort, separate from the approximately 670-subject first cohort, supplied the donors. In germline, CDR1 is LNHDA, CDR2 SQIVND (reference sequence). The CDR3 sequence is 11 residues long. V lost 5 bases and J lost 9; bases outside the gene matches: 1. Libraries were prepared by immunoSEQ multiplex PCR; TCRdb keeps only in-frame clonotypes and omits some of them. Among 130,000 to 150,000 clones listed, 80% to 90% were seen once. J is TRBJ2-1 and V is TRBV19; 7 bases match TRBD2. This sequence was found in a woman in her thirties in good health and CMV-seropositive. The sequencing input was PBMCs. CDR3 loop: CASSGLVEQFF. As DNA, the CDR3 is TGTGCCAGTAGTGGACTAGTTGAGCAGTTCTTC.